This T cell receptor (beta chain) was sequenced in a study of shared clonotypes between healthy human individuals. A note on this clone: The target antigen is unknown.

With 5 bases clipped from V and 2 bases from J, the junction kept 2 bases outside the gene matches. Per germline, CDR1 SGHVS and CDR2 FNYEAQ. The CDR3 consists of 13 residues. For every subset, genomic DNA was evenly distributed across several immunoSEQ plates. Repertoires were generated with immunoSEQ multiplex PCR, while TCRdb's copy carries only in-frame clones and drops some. The table lists some 2.3 million clones, approximately 95% of them singletons. Study results and caveats: The expectation was that sequencing depth would affect clonotype sharing among donors. Shared clonotypes: 4.5% to 5% naive CD4, around 3.5% naive CD8, 2% to 2.5% memory CD4, 0.4% to 0.45% memory CD8.

The source is a man aged 18-30 years in good health. Some clones in this sample may be carry-over from other donors' samples. This chain links TRBV7-6 with TRBJ2-5; 7 bases are shared with TRBD1. Input material: naive CD4+ T cells from PBMCs. Subset here: CD45RA+ positively selected. This CDR3 is CASSPGQQETQYF. The CDR3 coding sequence is TGTGCCAGCAGCCCGGGACAGCAAGAGACCCAGTACTTC. The full variable domain, completed using reference TRBV7-6 and TRBJ2-5, is GAGVSQSPRYKVTKRGQDVALRCDPISGHVSLYWYRQALGQGPEFLTYFNYEAQQDKSGLPNDRFSAERPEGSISTLTIQRTEQRDSAMYRCASSPGQQETQYFGPGTRLLVL.